This T cell receptor beta chain was retrieved from a study of T cells in Graves' hyperthyroidism and ophthalmopathy. Trimming pared 3 bases from V and 4 bases from J, leaving 13 bases between. Germline CDR1 reads SGHRS; CDR2 reads YFSETQ. CDR3 length equals 14 residues. TCR beta CDR3 regions were amplified from RNA transcripts. A set of HTBI primers served as the primers for a first-round RT-PCR of the TCR CDR3. TCRdb ran MiXCR on the multiplex PCR reads and lists one entry per CDR3 protein. The sample lists fewer than 350,000 distinct CDR3 sequences; 15% to 20% were seen once. This clonotype was counted many times.

This TCR was recovered from a woman between 50 and 59 years old with Graves' hyperthyroidism. The chain couples TRBV5-1 to TRBJ1-1; D remains ambiguous. Input material: blood. Here the CDR3 reads CASSSQAPGTEAFF. The CDR3 nucleotides are TGCGCCAGCAGCTCGCAGGCGCCGGGCACTGAAGCTTTCTTT.